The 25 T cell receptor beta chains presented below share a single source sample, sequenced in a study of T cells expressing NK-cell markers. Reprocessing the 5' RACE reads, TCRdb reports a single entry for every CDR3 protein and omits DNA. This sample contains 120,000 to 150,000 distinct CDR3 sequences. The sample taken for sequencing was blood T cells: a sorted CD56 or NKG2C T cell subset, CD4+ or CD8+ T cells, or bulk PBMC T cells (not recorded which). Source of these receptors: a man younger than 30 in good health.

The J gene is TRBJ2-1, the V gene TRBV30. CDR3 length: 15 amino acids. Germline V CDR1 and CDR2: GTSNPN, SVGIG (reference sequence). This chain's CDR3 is CAWSVWLSSYNEQFF.

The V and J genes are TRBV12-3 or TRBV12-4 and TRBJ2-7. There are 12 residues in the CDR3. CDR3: CASSLMSYEQYF.

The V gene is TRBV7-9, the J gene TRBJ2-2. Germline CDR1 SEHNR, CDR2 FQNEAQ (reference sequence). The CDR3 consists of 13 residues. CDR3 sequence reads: CASSNGPPGELFF.

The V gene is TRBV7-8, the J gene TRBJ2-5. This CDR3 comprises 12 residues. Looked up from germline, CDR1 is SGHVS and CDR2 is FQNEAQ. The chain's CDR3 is CASSLSAETQYF.

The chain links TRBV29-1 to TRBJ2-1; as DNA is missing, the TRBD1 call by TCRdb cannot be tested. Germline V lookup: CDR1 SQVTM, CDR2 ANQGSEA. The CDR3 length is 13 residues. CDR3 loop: CSIIPSGDNEQFF.

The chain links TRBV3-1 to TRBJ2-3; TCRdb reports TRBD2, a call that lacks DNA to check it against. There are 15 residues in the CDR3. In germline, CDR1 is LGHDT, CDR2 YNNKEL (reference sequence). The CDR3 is CASSPGGPAADTQYF.

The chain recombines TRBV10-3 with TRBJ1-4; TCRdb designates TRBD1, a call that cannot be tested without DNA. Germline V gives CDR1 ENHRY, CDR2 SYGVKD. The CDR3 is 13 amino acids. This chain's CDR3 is CAIQGATNEKLFF.

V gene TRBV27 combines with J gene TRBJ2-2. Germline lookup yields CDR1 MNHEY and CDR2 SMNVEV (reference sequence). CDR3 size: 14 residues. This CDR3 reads CASSLSHRNGELFF.

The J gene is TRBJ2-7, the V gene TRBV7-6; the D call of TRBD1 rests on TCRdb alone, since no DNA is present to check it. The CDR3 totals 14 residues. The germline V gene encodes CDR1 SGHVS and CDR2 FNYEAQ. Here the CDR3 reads CASSFSQGDYEQYF.

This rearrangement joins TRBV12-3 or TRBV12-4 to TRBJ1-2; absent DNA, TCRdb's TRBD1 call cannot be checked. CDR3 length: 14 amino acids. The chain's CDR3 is CASTMGVGGYGYTF.

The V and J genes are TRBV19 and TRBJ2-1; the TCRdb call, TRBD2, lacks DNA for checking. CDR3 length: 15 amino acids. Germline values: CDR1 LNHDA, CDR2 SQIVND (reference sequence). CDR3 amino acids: CAIAPGLVSYNEQFF.

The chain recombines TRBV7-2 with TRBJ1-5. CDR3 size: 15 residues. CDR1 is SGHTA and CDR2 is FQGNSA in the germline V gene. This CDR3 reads CASSLEPSLGQPQHF.

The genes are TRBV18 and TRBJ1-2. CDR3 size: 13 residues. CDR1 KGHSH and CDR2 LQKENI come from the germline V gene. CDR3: CASSPGSPHGYTF.

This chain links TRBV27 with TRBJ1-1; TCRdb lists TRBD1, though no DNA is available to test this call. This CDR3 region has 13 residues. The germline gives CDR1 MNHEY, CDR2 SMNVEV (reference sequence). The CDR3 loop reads CASRDSWNTEAFF.

The CDR3: CASSEGASTGELFF. The V call is TRBV25-1, the J call TRBJ2-2; absent DNA, TCRdb's TRBD2 call cannot be checked. Germline CDR1 MGHDK, CDR2 SYGVNS. The CDR3 length is 14 residues.

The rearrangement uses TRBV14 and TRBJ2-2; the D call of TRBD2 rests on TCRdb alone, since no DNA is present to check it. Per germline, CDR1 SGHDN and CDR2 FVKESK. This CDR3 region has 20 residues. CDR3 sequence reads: CASSQDADGGGGRATGELFF.

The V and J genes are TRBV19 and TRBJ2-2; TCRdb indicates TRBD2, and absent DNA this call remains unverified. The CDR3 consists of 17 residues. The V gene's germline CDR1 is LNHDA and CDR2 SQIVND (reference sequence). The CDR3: CASSILKASGHAGELFF. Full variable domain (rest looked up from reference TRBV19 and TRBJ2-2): DGGITQSPKYLFRKEGQNVTLSCEQNLNHDAMYWYRQDPGQGLRLIYYSQIVNDFQKGDIAEGYSVSREKKESFPLTVTSAQKNPTAFYLCASSILKASGHAGELFFGEGSRLTVL.

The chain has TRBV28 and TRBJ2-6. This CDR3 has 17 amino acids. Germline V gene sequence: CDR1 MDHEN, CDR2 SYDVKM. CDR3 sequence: CASSGSHTASGANVLTF. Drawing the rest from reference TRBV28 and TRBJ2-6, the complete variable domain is DVKVTQSSRYLVKRTGEKVFLECVQDMDHENMFWYRQDPGLGLRLIYFSYDVKMKEKGDIPEGYSVSREKKERFSLILESASTNQTSMYLCASSGSHTASGANVLTFGAGSRLTVL.

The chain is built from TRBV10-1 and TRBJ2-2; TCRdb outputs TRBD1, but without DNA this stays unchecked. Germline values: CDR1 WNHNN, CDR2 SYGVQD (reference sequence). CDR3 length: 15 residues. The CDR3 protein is CASQAGTGTTGELFF.

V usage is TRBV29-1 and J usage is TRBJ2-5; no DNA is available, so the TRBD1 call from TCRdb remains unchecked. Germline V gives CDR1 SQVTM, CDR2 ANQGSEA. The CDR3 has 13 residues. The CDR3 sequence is CSLAGYRAGTQYF. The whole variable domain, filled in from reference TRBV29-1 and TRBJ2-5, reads SAVISQKPSRDICQRGTSLTIQCQVDSQVTMMFWYRQQPGQSLTLIATANQGSEATYESGFVIDKFPISRPNLTFSTLTVSNMSPEDSSIYLCSLAGYRAGTQYFGPGTRLLVL.

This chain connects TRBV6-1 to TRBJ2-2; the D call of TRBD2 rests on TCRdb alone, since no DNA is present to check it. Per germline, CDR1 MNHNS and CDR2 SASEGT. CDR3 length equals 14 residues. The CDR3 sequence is CASRQLALGGELFF.

Here the CDR3 reads CASSPSGELFF. The J gene is TRBJ2-2, the V gene TRBV6-6. The CDR3 runs 11 residues. Looked up from germline, CDR1 is MNHNY and CDR2 is SVGAGI (reference sequence).

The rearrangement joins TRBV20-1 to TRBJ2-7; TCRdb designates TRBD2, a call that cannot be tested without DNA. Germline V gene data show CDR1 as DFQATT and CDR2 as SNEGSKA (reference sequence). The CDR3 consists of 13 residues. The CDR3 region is CSARLEGPWEQYF.

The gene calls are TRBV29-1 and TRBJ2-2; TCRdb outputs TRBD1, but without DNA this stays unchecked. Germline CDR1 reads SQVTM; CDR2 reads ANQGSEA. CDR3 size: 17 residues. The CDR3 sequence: CSVEGRTGGAYTGELFF.

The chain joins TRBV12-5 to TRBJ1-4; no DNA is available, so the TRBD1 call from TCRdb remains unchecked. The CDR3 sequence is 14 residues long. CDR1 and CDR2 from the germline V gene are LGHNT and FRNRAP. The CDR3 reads CASGRQGLDEKLFF.